The sequence of this T cell receptor (beta chain) was determined in a study of pediatric ulcerative colitis. The study, taken as a whole, reports: Total lymphocyte DNA, not sorted subsets, was the template.

Germline CDR1 SGDLS, CDR2 YYNGEE. Trimming left V 0 bases short and J 6 bases short, with 12 bases between. CDR3 length equals 14 residues. Rectal tissue came from one to two pinch biopsies taken at colonoscopy. This clone turned up a few times. Antigen specificity is unknown. Using immunoSEQ multiplex PCR, the repertoire was profiled, and TCRdb retains in-frame clones only, with some absent. Of 40,000 to 55,000 clones listed, around 76% are singletons. This chain connects TRBV9 to TRBJ1-2; D gene uncertain. Sequenced material: gut tissue. The receptor's source is a girl under 18 with moderate ulcerative colitis. The CDR3 loop is CASSVEGNSHGYTF. The DNA for the CDR3 is TGTGCCAGCAGCGTAGAGGGTAACTCCCATGGCTACACCTTC. The full variable domain, with the rest looked up from reference TRBV9 and TRBJ1-2, is DSGVTQTPKHLITATGQRVTLRCSPRSGDLSVYWYQQSLDQGLQFLIQYYNGEERAKGNILERFSAQQFPDLHSELNLSSLELGDSALYFCASSVEGNSHGYTFGSGTRLTVV.